Below, 4 T cell receptor beta chains from the same sample are listed, as sequenced in a study of cytomegalovirus exposure and HLA in healthy donors. It was with 60 Vbeta and 13 Jbeta primers that the PCR ran. Assay used: immunoSEQ multiplex PCR; TCRdb lists only in-frame clones, some missing. The repertoire holds some 160,000 clones, roughly 80% seen once, with about 3.7% in the top ten. The sequencing input was PBMCs. Every receptor here comes from a male donor in good health and CMV-seronegative.

Notes on this clone: The sample holds other DNA sequences that translate to the same CDR3. The CDR3 DNA is TGTGCCAGCAGTTACTCTCGGGGTTACGAGCAGTACTTC. It specifies CASSYSRGYEQYF. This chain links TRBV6-5 with TRBJ2-7, with D maybe TRBD2 (5 bases). Trimming cost V 0 bases and J 4 bases, with 7 bases left between them. Per germline, CDR1 MNHEY and CDR2 SVGAGI. This CDR3 comprises 13 residues.

The chain carries TRBV7-2 and TRBJ2-7; perhaps TRBD2 as D (5 bases). CDR1 and CDR2 from the germline V gene are SGHTA and FQGNSA. V was cut by 4 bases and J by 0 bases, with 10 bases left in between. The CDR3 consists of 14 residues. CDR3 region: CASSSVARSYEQYF. The DNA of the CDR3 is TGTGCCAGCAGCTCGGTAGCGCGCTCCTACGAGCAGTACTTC.

The chain carries TRBV6-1 and TRBJ2-1; D may be TRBD2 (5 bases). This CDR3 is 15 amino acids long. V lost 5 bases and J lost 9, with 20 bases in between. The V gene's germline CDR1 is MNHNS and CDR2 SASEGT. CDR3 bases: TGTGCCAGCAGTCGCGGGTCACGGACTGAGGGTGAGCAGTTCTTC. Translation: CASSRGSRTEGEQFF.

The CDR3 protein is CASSQQGGNTEAFF. The DNA of the CDR3 is TGTGCCAGCAGTCAACAGGGGGGAAACACTGAAGCTTTCTTT. The rearrangement uses TRBV27 and TRBJ1-1; 8 positions agree with TRBD1. Trimming at V came to 5 bases and at J to 2 bases, leaving 4 bases not matched to a gene. Germline V lookup: CDR1 MNHEY, CDR2 SMNVEV (reference sequence). The CDR3 has 14 amino acids.